This T cell receptor beta chain came from a study of T cell responses to AZD1222 COVID-19 vaccine. In its sample, this clone was seen once. As yet, its antigen is unknown. The repertoire was sequenced with immunoSEQ multiplex PCR; TCRdb's copy has only in-frame clones and lacks some. The table has roughly 150,000 clones, about nine tenths seen once; the top ten hold roughly 5%. Study-wide points: Donor demographics were predominantly white British with a female majority; clonal diversity may be underestimated. Of the AZD1222 recipients, only six or seven were seropositive at baseline. Of spike-specific TCRs, nearly half reportedly target regions left unmutated in variants.

This specimen was peripheral blood, taken on day 0 of AZD1222 vaccination. This TCR was recovered from an adult in good health.

CDR3 protein: CASFLSGSYNEQFF. CDR3 in DNA: TGTGCCAGCTTTTTGAGCGGGAGCTACAATGAGCAGTTCTTC. This chain connects TRBV6-5 to TRBJ2-1, with TRBD2 identical over 8 bases. The germline V gene has CDR1 MNHEY and CDR2 SVGAGI. Trimming removed 8 bases from V and 3 bases from J; junction bases left unmatched: 6. The CDR3 consists of 14 residues.